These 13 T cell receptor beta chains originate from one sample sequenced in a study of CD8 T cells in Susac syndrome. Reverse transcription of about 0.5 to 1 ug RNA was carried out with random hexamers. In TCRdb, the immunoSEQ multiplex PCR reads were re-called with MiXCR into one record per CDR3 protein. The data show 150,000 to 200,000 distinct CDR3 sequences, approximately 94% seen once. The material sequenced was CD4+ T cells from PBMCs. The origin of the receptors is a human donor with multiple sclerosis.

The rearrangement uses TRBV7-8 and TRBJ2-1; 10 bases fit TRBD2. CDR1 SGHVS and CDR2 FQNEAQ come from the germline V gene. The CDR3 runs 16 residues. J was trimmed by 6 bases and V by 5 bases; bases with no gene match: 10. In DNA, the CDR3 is TGTGCCAGCAGCAGCCGCTTTGGGACTAGCGCCAATGAGCAGTTCTTC. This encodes CASSSRFGTSANEQFF.

The CDR3 sequence: CASSLGMRDTQYF. The CDR3 DNA follows: TGTGCCAGCAGCCTTGGAATGAGGGATACGCAGTATTTT. The rearrangement links TRBV7-2 to TRBJ2-3, with D unclear. Per the germline V gene, CDR1 is SGHTA and CDR2 is FQGNSA. V gave up 5 bases and J gave up 6 bases, with 12 bases separating them. The CDR3 totals 13 residues.

CDR3 amino acids: CASSHKAGWNYGYTF. Written as DNA, the CDR3 is TGCGCCAGCAGTCATAAGGCAGGGTGGAACTATGGCTACACCTTC. The chain is built from TRBV23-1 and TRBJ1-2; D perhaps matches TRBD1 (5 bases). TRBV23-1 is given ORF status, its function remaining uncertain. This CDR3 comprises 15 residues. V lost 3 bases and J lost 2, with 13 bases in between.

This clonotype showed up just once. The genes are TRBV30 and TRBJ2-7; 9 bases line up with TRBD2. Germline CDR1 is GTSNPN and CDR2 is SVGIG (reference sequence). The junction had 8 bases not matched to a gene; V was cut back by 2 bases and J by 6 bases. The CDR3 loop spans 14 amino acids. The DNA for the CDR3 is TGTGCCTGGAGTTCCGGACTAGCGACGGGCGAGCAGTACTTC. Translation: CAWSSGLATGEQYF.

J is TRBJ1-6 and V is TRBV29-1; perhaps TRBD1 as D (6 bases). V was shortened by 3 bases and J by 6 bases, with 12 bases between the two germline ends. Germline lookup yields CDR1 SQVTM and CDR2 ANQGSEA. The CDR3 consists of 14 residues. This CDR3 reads CSVDSGARNSPLHF. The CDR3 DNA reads TGCAGCGTTGATTCAGGGGCTCGTAATTCACCCCTCCACTTT.

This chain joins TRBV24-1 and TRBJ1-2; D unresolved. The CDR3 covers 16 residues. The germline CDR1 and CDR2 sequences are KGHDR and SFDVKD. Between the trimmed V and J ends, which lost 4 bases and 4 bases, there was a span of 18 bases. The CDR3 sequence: CATSDPATFSIYGYTF. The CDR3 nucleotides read TGTGCCACCAGTGACCCAGCGACGTTCAGTATCTATGGCTACACCTTC.

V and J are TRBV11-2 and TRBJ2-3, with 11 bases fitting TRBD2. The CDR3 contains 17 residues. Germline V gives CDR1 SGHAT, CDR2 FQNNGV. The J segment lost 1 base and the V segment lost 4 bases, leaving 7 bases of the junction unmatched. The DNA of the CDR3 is TGTGCCAGCAGCTCTTTAGCGGGAGGGCCGGGCACAGATACGCAGTATTTT. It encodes CASSSLAGGPGTDTQYF.

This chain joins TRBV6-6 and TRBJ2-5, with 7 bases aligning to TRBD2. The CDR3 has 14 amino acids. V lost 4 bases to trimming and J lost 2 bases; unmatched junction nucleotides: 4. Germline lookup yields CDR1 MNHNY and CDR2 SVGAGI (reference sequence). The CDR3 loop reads CASSFSGLQETQYF. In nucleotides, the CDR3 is TGTGCCAGCAGTTTTAGCGGGTTACAAGAGACCCAGTACTTC.

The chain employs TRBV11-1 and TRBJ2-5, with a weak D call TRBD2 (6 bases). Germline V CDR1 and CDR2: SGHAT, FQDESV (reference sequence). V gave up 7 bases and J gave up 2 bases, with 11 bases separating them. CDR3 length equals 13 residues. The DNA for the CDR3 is TGTGCCAGCACTGGAGGGAGGCAAGAGACCCAGTACTTC. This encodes CASTGGRQETQYF.

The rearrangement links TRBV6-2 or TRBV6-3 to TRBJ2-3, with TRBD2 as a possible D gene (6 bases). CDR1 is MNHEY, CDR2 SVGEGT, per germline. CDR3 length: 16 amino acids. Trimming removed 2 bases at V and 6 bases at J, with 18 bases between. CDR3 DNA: TGTGCCAGCAGTTACCCCTCCGGGGGATTCCGGGATACGCAGTATTTT. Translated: CASSYPSGGFRDTQYF.

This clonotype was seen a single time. As DNA, the CDR3 is TGTGCCAGCAGTTACGGACGGACAGGGATATACGAGCAGTACTTC. Translating it yields CASSYGRTGIYEQYF. This rearrangement joins TRBV6-2 or TRBV6-3 to TRBJ2-7; 8 bases align to TRBD1. Per germline, CDR1 MNHEY and CDR2 SVGEGT. CDR3 length: 15 amino acids. V lost 2 bases to trimming and J lost 4 bases; unmatched junction nucleotides: 7.

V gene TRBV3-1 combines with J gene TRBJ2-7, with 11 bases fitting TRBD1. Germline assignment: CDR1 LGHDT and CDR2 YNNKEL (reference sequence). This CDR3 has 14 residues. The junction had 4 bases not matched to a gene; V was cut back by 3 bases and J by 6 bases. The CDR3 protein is CASSQPGTGGEQYF. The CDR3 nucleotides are TGTGCCAGCAGCCAGCCCGGGACAGGGGGCGAGCAGTACTTC.

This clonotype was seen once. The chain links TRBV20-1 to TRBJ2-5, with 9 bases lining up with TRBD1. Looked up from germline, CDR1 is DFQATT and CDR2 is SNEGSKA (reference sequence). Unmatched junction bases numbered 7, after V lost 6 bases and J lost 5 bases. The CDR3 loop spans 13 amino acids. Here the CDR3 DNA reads TGCAGTGCGCCCACAGGGGGCGCTGAGACCCAGTACTTC. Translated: CSAPTGGAETQYF.